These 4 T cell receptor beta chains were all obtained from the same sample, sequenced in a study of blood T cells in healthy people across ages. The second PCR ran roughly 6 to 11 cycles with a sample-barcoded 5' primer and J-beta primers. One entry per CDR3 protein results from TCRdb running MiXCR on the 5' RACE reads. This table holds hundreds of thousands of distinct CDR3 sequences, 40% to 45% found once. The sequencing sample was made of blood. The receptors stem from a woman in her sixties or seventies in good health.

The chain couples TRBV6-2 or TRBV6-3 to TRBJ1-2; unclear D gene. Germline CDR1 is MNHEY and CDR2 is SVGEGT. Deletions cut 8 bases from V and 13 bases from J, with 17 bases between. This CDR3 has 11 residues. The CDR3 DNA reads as TGTGCCAGCGGGGAGACGGCCCACTGCACCTTC. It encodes CASGETAHCTF.

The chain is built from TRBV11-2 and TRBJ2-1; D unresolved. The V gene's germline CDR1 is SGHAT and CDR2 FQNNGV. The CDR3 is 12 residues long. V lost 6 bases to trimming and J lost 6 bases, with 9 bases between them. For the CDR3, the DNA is TGTGCCAGCAGTCCGGAGCGCAATGAGCAGTTCTTC. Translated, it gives CASSPERNEQFF.

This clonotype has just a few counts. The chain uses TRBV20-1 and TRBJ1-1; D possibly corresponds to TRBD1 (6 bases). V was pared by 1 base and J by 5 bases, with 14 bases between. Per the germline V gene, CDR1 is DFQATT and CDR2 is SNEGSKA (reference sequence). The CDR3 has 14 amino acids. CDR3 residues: CSARVSGVGTEAFF. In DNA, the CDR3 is TGCAGTGCTAGAGTCTCAGGGGTGGGGACTGAAGCTTTCTTT.

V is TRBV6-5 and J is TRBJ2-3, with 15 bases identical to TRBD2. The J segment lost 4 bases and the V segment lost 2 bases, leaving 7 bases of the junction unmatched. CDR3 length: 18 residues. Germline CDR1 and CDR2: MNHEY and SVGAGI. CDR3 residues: CASSYLGLAGGPSDTQYF. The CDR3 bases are TGTGCCAGCAGTTACCTAGGACTAGCGGGGGGGCCTTCAGATACGCAGTATTTT.